A selection of T cell receptor beta chains follows, all from one sample in a study of PD-L1 blockade in urothelial cancer. Sequencing was performed with immunoSEQ multiplex PCR; in TCRdb, only in-frame clones are kept and a portion is missing. This table has 35,000 to 45,000 clones, more than 80% appearing once. Sequenced material: PBMCs, taken around atezolizumab (anti-PD-L1) treatment. All receptors derive from a man between 70 and 80 years old with urothelial cancer. The CDR3 runs from the conserved cysteine through the conserved F or W.

j_call: TRBJ2-2; v_call: TRBV18; cdr3_aa: CASSPLGLSTGELFF
j_call: TRBJ2-7; v_call: TRBV2; cdr3_aa: CASTGTGNYEQYF
j_call: TRBJ1-5; v_call: TRBV19; cdr3_aa: CASSMPGFEPQHF
j_call: TRBJ2-1; v_call: TRBV6-1; cdr3_aa: CASSEVSVLSYNEQFF
j_call: TRBJ2-3; v_call: TRBV7-8; cdr3_aa: CASSHGLAGNTDTQYF
j_call: TRBJ2-7; v_call: TRBV4-2; cdr3_aa: CASSQDRGAGRPYEQYF
j_call: TRBJ2-3; v_call: TRBV5-1; cdr3_aa: CASSWTGVGTDTQYF
j_call: TRBJ2-3; v_call: TRBV15; cdr3_aa: CATTGLAGTLVSDTQYF
j_call: TRBJ2-7; v_call: TRBV5-1; cdr3_aa: CASSRTSGSFYEQYF
j_call: TRBJ1-1; v_call: TRBV27; cdr3_aa: CASSLNPGLGTEAFF